Within the sample, the clone carrying this T cell receptor beta chain is medium-sized. Its antigen is not known. More than 8.5 x 10^4 naive or memory CD4+ cells were cultured with CEF peptides for roughly 10 days. This specimen comes from a study of CD4 T cells in relation to SARS-CoV-2 and coronaviruses. Using immunoSEQ multiplex PCR, the repertoire was profiled, and TCRdb retains in-frame clones only, with some absent. The table shows about 36,000 clones, with around 77% occurring only once. This sequence was found in an adult with COVID-19. Material for sequencing was memory CD4+ T cells from PBMCs, cultured in vitro.

CDR3 sequence (DNA): TGCGCCAGCAGCCAAGCCCATTTCAGGGGCTACGAGCAGTACTTC. This translates into CASSQAHFRGYEQYF. This rearrangement joins TRBV4-1 to TRBJ2-7, with a weak D call TRBD1 (6 bases). Trimming took off 1 base at V and 3 bases at J, with 13 bases between the two ends. The CDR3 is 15 residues long. Germline V CDR1 and CDR2: MGHRA, YSYEKL.